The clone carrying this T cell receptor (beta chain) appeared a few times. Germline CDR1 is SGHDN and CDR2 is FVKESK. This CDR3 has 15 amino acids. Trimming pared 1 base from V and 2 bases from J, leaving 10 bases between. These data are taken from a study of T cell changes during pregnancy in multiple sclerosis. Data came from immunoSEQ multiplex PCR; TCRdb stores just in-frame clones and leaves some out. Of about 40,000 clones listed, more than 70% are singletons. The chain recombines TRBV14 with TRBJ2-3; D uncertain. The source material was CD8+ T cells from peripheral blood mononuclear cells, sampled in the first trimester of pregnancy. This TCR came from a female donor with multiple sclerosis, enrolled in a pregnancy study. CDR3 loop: CASSQVGRNTDTQYF. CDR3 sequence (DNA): TGTGCCAGCAGCCAAGTTGGGCGCAACACAGATACGCAGTATTTT.